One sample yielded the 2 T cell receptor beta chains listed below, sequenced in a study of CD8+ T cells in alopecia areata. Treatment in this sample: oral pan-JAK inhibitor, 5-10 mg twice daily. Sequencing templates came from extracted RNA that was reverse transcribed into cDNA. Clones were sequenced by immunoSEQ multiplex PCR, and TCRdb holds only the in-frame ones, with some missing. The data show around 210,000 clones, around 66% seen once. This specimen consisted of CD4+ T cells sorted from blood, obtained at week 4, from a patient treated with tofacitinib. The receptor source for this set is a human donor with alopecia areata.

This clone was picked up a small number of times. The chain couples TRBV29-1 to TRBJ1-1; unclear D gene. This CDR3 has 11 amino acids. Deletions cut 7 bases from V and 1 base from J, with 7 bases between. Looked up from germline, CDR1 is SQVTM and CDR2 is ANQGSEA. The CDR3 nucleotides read TGCAGCGCTCGACAGAACACTGAAGCTTTCTTT. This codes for CSARQNTEAFF. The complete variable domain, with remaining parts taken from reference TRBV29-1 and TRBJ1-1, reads SAVISQKPSRDICQRGTSLTIQCQVDSQVTMMFWYRQQPGQSLTLIATANQGSEATYESGFVIDKFPISRPNLTFSTLTVSNMSPEDSSIYLCSARQNTEAFFGQGTRLTVV.

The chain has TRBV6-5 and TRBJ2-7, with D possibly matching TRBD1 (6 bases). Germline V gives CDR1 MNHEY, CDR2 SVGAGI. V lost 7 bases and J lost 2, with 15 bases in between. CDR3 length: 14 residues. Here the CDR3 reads CASTHLAGAYEQYF. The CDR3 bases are TGTGCCAGCACCCATCTGGCAGGGGCCTACGAGCAGTACTTC.